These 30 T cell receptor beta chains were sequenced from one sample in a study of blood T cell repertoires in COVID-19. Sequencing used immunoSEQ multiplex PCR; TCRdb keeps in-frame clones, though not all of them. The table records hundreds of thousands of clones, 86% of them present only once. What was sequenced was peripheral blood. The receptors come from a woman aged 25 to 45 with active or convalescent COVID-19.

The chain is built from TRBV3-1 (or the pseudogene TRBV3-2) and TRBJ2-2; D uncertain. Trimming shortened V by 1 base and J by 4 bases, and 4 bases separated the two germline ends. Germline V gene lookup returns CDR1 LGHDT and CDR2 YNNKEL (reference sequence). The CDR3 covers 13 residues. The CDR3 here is CASSQAGTGELFF. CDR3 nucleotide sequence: TGTGCCAGCAGCCAAGCGGGCACCGGGGAGCTGTTTTTT.

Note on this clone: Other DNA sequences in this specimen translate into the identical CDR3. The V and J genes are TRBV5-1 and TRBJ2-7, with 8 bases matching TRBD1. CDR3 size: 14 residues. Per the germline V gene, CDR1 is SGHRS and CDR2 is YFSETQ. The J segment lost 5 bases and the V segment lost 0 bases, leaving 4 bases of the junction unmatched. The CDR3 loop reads CASSLGQGIHEQYF. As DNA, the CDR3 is TGCGCCAGCAGCTTGGGACAGGGGATCCACGAGCAGTACTTC.

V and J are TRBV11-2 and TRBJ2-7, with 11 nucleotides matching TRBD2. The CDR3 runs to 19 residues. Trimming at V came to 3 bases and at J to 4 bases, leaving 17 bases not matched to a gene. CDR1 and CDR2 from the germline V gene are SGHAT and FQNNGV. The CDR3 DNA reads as TGTGCCAGCAGCTTGGGCGGCACTAGCGGGAGCCTCAAGAATTACGAGCAGTACTTC. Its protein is CASSLGGTSGSLKNYEQYF.

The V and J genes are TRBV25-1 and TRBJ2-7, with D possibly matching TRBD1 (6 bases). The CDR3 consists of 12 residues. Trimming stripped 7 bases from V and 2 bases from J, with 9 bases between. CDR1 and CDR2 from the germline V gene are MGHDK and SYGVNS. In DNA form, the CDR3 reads TGTGCCAGCACAGCAGGGGCCTACGAGCAGTACTTC. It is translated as CASTAGAYEQYF.

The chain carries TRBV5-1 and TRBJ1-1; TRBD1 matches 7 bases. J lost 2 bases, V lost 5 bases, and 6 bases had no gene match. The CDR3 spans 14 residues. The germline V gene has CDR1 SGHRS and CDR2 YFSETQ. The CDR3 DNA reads TGCGCCAGCAGGACAGGGTCCACAAACACTGAAGCTTTCTTT. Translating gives CASRTGSTNTEAFF.

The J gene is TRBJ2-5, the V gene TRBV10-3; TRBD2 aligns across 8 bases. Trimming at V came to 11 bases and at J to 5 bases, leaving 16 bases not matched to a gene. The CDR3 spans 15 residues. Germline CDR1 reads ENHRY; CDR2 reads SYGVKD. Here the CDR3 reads CAVQERESSAETQYF. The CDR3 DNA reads TGTGCCGTACAAGAGCGGGAGAGTTCTGCTGAGACCCAGTACTTC.

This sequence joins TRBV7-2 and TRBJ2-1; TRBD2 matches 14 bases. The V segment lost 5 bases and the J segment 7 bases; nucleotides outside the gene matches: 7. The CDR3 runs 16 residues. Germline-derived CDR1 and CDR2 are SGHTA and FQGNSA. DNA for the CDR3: TGTGCCAGCAGCCAGGGGACTAGCGGGAGAATGAATGAGCAGTTCTTC. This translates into CASSQGTSGRMNEQFF. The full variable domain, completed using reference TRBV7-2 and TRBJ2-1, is GAGVSQSPSNKVTEKGKDVELRCDPISGHTALYWYRQSLGQGLEFLIYFQGNSAPDKSGLPSDRFSAERTGGSVSTLTIQRTQQEDSAVYLCASSQGTSGRMNEQFFGPGTRLTVL.

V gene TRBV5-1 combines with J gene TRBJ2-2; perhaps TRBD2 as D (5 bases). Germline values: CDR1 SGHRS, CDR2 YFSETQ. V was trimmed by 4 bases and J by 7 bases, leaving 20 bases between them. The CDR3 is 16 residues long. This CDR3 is CASSLSAPGVDGELFF. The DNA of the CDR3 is TGCGCCAGCAGCCTCTCGGCCCCCGGGGTTGACGGGGAGCTGTTTTTT.

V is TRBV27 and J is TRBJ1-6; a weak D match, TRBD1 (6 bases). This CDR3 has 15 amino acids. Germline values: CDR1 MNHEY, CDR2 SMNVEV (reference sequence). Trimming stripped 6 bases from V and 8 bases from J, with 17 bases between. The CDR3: CASSLGPRGDSPLHF. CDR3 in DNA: TGTGCCAGCAGCTTAGGACCCAGGGGTGATTCACCCCTCCACTTT.

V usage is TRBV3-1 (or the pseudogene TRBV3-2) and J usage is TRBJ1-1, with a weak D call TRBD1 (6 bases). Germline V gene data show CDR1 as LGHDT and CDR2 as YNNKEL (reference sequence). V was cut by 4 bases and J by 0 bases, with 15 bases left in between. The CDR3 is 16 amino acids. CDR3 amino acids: CASSPTGGHMNTEAFF. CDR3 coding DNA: TGTGCCAGCAGCCCAACTGGGGGCCACATGAACACTGAAGCTTTCTTT.

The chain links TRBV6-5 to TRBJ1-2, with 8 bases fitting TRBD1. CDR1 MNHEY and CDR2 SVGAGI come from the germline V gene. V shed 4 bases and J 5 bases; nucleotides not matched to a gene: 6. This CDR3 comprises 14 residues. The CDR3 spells CASSSDWTGYGYTF. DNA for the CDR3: TGTGCCAGCAGTTCCGACTGGACAGGGTATGGCTACACCTTC.

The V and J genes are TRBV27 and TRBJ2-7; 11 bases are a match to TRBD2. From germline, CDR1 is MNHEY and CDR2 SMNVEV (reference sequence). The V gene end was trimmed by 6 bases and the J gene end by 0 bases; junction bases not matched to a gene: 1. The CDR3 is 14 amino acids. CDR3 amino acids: CASSTSGSSYEQYF. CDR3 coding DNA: TGTGCCAGCAGCACTAGCGGGAGCTCCTACGAGCAGTACTTC.

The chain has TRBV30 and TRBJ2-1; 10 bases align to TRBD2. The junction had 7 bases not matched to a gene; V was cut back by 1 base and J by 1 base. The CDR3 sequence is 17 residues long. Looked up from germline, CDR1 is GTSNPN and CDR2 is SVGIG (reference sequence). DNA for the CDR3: TGTGCCTGGAGTGGTGATAGCGGGAGGCTTTCCTACAATGAGCAGTTCTTC. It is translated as CAWSGDSGRLSYNEQFF.

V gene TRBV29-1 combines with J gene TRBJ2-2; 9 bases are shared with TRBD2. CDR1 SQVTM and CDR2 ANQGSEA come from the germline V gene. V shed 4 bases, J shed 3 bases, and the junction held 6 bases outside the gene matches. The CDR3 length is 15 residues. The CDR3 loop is CSVGLAGTYTGELFF. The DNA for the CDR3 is TGCAGCGTTGGGCTAGCGGGAACCTACACCGGGGAGCTGTTTTTT.

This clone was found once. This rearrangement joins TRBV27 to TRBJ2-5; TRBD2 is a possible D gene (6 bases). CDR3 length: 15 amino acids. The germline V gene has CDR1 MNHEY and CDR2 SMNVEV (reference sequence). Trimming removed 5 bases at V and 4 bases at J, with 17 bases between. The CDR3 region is CASSAGRPAGETQYF. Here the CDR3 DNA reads TGTGCCAGCAGTGCGGGACGCCCAGCAGGAGAGACCCAGTACTTC.

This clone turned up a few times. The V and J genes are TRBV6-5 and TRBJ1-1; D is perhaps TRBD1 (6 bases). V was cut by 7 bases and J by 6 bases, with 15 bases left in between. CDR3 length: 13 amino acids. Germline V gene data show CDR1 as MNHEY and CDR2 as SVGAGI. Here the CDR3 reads CASKEDGGPEAFF. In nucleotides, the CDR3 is TGTGCCAGCAAAGAGGATGGGGGCCCTGAAGCTTTCTTT.

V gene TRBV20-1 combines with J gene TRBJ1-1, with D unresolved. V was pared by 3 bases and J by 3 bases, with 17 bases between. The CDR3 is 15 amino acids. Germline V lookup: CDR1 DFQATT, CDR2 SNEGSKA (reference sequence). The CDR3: CSASHSWEVDTEAFF. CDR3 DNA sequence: TGCAGTGCTAGTCACAGTTGGGAGGTGGACACTGAAGCTTTCTTT.

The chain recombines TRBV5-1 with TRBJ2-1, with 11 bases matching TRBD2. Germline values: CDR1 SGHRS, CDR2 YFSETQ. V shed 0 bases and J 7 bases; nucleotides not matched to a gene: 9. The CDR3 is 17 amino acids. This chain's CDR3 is CASSLAVAGGQRNEQFF. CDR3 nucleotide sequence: TGCGCCAGCAGCTTGGCCGTAGCGGGGGGGCAACGGAATGAGCAGTTCTTC.

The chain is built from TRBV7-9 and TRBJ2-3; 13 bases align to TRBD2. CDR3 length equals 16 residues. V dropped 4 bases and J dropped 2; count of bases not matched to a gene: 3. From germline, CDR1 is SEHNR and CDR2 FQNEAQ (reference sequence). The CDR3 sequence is CASSSGLAGYTDTQYF. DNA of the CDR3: TGTGCCAGCAGCTCGGGACTAGCGGGGTACACAGATACGCAGTATTTT.

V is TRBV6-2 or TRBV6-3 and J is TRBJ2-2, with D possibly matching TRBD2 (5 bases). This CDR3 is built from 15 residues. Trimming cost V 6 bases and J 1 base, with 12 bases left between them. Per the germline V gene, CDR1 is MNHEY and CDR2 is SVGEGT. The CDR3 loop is CASSLVEVNTGELFF. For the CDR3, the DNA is TGTGCCAGCAGCCTCGTGGAGGTGAACACCGGGGAGCTGTTTTTT.

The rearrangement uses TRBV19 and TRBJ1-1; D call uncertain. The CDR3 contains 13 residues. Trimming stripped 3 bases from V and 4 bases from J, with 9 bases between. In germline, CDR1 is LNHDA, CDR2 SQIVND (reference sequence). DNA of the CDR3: TGTGCCAGTAGTATTGGGCTGGCCACTGAAGCTTTCTTT. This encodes CASSIGLATEAFF.

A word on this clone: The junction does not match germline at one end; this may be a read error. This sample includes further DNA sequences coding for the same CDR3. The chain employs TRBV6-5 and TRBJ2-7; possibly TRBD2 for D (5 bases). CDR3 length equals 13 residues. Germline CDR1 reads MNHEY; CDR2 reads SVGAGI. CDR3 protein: CASSYSRGYEQYF. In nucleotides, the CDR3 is TGTGCCAGCAGCTACTCCCGGGGCTACGAGCAGTACTTC.

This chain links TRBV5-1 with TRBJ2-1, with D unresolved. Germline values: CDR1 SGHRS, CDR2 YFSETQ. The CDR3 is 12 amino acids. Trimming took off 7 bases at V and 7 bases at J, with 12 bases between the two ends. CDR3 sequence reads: CASRWAVNEQFF. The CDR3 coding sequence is TGCGCCAGCCGGTGGGCAGTTAATGAGCAGTTCTTC.

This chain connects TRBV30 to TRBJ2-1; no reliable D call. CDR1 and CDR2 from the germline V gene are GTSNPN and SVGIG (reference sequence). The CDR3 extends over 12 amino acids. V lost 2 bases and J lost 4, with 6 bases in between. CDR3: CAWSLYYNEQFF. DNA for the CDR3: TGTGCCTGGAGTCTGTATTACAATGAGCAGTTCTTC. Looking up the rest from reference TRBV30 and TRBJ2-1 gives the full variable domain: SQTIHQWPATLVQPVGSPLSLECTVEGTSNPNLYWYRQAAGRGLQLLFYSVGIGQISSEVPQNLSASRPQDRQFILSSKKLLLSDSGFYLCAWSLYYNEQFFGPGTRLTVL.

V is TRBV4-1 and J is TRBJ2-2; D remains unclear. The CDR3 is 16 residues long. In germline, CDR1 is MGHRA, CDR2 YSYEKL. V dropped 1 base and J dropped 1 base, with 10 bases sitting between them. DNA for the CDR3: TGCGCCAGCAGCCAAGGTATGGGCCAGAACACCGGGGAGCTGTTTTTT. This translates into CASSQGMGQNTGELFF.

The CDR3 protein is CASSEVGPNEKLFF. As DNA, the CDR3 is TGTGCCAGCAGTGAAGTTGGGCCTAATGAAAAACTGTTTTTT. This chain uses TRBV2 with TRBJ1-4, with unresolved D. The CDR3 runs 14 residues. Germline CDR1 is SNHLY and CDR2 is FYNNEI. The ends were cut back, 1 base at V and 3 bases at J, with 6 bases in the middle.

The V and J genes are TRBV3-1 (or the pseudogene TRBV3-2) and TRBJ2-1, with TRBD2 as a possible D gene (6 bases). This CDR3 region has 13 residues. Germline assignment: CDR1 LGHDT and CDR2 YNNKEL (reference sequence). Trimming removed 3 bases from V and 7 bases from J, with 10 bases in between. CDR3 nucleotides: TGTGCCAGCAGCCATCGGGGGAGGAATGAGCAGTTCTTC. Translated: CASSHRGRNEQFF.

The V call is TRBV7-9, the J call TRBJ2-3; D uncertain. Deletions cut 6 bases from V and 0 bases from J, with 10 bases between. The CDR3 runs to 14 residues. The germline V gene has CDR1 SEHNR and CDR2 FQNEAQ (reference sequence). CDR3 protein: CASSKTPSTDTQYF. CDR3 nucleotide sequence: TGTGCCAGCAGTAAGACACCGAGCACAGATACGCAGTATTTT.

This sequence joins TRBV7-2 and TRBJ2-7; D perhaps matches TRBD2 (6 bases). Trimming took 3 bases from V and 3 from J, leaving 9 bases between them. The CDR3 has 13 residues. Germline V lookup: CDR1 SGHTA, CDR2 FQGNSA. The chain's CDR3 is CASSFAGNYEQYF. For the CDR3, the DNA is TGTGCCAGCAGCTTTGCGGGGAACTACGAGCAGTACTTC.

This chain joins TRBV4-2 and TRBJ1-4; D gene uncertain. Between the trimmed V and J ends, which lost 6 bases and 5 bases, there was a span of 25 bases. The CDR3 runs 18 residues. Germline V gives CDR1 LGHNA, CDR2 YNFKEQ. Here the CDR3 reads CASSLPSSESKRNEKLFF. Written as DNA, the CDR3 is TGTGCCAGCAGTCTACCGAGCTCCGAGAGTAAACGGAATGAAAAACTGTTTTTT.